This passage covers 16 T cell receptor beta chains from one sample sequenced in a study of T cell responses to AZD1222 COVID-19 vaccine (dated by TCRdb to 2020 to 2022). The sample's time point, from its label and the paper: baseline before first vaccination. To prepare the library, the immunoSEQ multiplex PCR assay was applied. TCRdb provides this immuneACCESS table in a form limited to in-frame rearrangements. Some clones are lacking; in checked studies, under half of them reflect an unresolved V gene, and why the rest are absent is not known. The sample profile shows 60,000 to 75,000 clones; roughly 90% of them were found once. Together, the top ten hold 4.9% of the sample. Sequenced here: peripheral blood, sampled on day 0 of AZD1222 vaccination. Receptors originate from an adult in good health.

The gene calls are TRBV6-5 and TRBJ2-3; 10 bases match TRBD2. With V trimmed by 3 bases and J by 4 bases, 7 bases remained unmatched. Germline-derived CDR1 and CDR2 are MNHEY and SVGAGI. The CDR3 extends over 16 amino acids. The CDR3 reads CASSYRSGGAPDTQYF. In DNA form, the CDR3 reads TGTGCCAGCAGTTATAGGAGCGGGGGGGCCCCAGATACGCAGTATTTT.

The CDR3: CASRTRDSLSNQPQHF. Here the CDR3 DNA reads TGTGCCAGTAGAACCCGGGACAGCTTGAGCAATCAGCCCCAGCATTTT. The rearrangement links TRBV19 to TRBJ1-5, with 7 positions matching TRBD1. V lost 6 bases and J lost 1; bases outside the gene matches: 9. CDR3 length: 16 residues. CDR1 is LNHDA and CDR2 is SQIVND in the germline V gene (reference sequence).

This clone has just one count. The gene calls are TRBV5-6 and TRBJ1-1; 8 nucleotides match TRBD1. Germline V lookup: CDR1 SGHDT, CDR2 YYEEEE. The CDR3 extends over 14 amino acids. Trimming took 4 bases from V and 5 from J; bases not matched to a gene: 7. In DNA form, the CDR3 reads TGTGCCAGCAGCGTAACAGGGGGAGGGACTGAAGCTTTCTTT. Amino acids: CASSVTGGGTEAFF.

This chain uses TRBV5-5 with TRBJ1-1; a weak D match, TRBD1 (5 bases). CDR1 SGHKS and CDR2 YYEKEE come from the germline V gene (reference sequence). This CDR3 spans 14 amino acids. The V gene lost 4 bases and the J gene lost 1 base, with 11 bases spanning the gap. The CDR3, as DNA: TGTGCCAGCAGCCCCCAGGGACCGAACACTGAAGCTTTCTTT. Its translation: CASSPQGPNTEAFF.

The chain recombines TRBV11-2 with TRBJ2-5, with 12 bases that match TRBD2. V lost 4 bases and J lost 4; bases outside the gene matches: 16. Looked up from germline, CDR1 is SGHAT and CDR2 is FQNNGV. The CDR3 spans 19 residues. CDR3 DNA sequence: TGTGCCAGCAGCTCAGGGACTAGCGGGTTCGAAGGGGCGAGAGAGACCCAGTACTTC. This codes for CASSSGTSGFEGARETQYF.

The J gene is TRBJ2-1, the V gene TRBV5-1, with D possibly matching TRBD1 (5 bases). Germline V gene sequence: CDR1 SGHRS, CDR2 YFSETQ. The CDR3 consists of 14 residues. Deletions cut 5 bases from V and 2 bases from J, with 11 bases between. CDR3 bases: TGCGCCAGCAGACAGGTTTCAACCTACAATGAGCAGTTCTTC. It specifies CASRQVSTYNEQFF.

The chain links TRBV4-2 to TRBJ2-2; 13 nucleotides line up with TRBD2. The CDR3 is 17 residues long. V trimming: 2 bases; J trimming: 6 bases; junction bases outside the gene matches: 6. In germline, CDR1 is LGHNA, CDR2 YNFKEQ. The CDR3 protein is CASSQYTSGGAAGELFF. CDR3 sequence (DNA): TGTGCCAGCAGCCAATATACTAGCGGGGGGGCCGCCGGGGAGCTGTTTTTT.

The chain employs TRBV11-2 and TRBJ1-4; 8 bases are a match to TRBD1. With V trimmed by 5 bases and J by 7 bases, 9 bases remained unmatched. The length of the CDR3 is 15 residues. Germline-derived CDR1 and CDR2 are SGHAT and FQNNGV. Written as DNA, the CDR3 is TGTGCCAGCAGCATCCAGGGGGCGCATGGTGAAAAACTGTTTTTT. Translating gives CASSIQGAHGEKLFF.

This chain uses TRBV7-9 with TRBJ1-2; no clear D. The V gene's germline CDR1 is SEHNR and CDR2 FQNEAQ (reference sequence). V was clipped by 2 bases and J by 2 bases, with 6 bases between them. The CDR3 sequence is 13 residues long. The CDR3 DNA is TGTGCCAGCAGCTTAATAGTCAACTATGGCTACACCTTC. Translated, it gives CASSLIVNYGYTF.

V is TRBV7-3 and J is TRBJ2-2; D possibly corresponds to TRBD1 (5 bases). Germline V CDR1 and CDR2: SGHTA, FQGTGA. This CDR3 has 15 amino acids. V lost 0 bases and J 5 bases, leaving 10 bases between the germline ends. CDR3 DNA: TGTGCCAGCAGCTTAACCAGGGAAGGTACCGGGGAGCTGTTTTTT. This translates into CASSLTREGTGELFF. Looking up the rest from reference TRBV7-3 and TRBJ2-2 gives the full variable domain: GAGVSQTPSNKVTEKGKYVELRCDPISGHTALYWYRQSLGQGPEFLIYFQGTGAADDSGLPNDRFFAVRPEGSVSTLKIQRTERGDSAVYLCASSLTREGTGELFFGEGSRLTVL.

The rearrangement joins TRBV30 to TRBJ1-1, with 9 bases aligning to TRBD1. The CDR3 has 15 amino acids. Germline V gene sequence: CDR1 GTSNPN, CDR2 SVGIG (reference sequence). V trimming: 5 bases; J trimming: 2 bases; junction bases outside the gene matches: 9. CDR3 region: CAWGSPGQGNTEAFF. For the CDR3, the DNA is TGTGCCTGGGGGTCCCCGGGACAGGGTAACACTGAAGCTTTCTTT. Variable domain in full (rest from reference TRBV30 and TRBJ1-1): SQTIHQWPATLVQPVGSPLSLECTVEGTSNPNLYWYRQAAGRGLQLLFYSVGIGQISSEVPQNLSASRPQDRQFILSSKKLLLSDSGFYLCAWGSPGQGNTEAFFGQGTRLTVV.

J is TRBJ2-1 and V is TRBV7-3; the D is unclear. This CDR3 is built from 11 residues. Germline V lookup: CDR1 SGHTA, CDR2 FQGTGA. Trimming removed 4 bases from V and 9 bases from J, with 7 bases in between. The CDR3 loop is CASSSGGEQFF. As DNA, the CDR3 is TGTGCCAGCAGCTCAGGCGGTGAGCAGTTCTTC. The full variable domain, rest sourced from reference TRBV7-3 and TRBJ2-1, is GAGVSQTPSNKVTEKGKYVELRCDPISGHTALYWYRQSLGQGPEFLIYFQGTGAADDSGLPNDRFFAVRPEGSVSTLKIQRTERGDSAVYLCASSSGGEQFFGPGTRLTVL.

The V call is TRBV12-3 or TRBV12-4, the J call TRBJ1-5; unclear D gene. The V end lost 3 bases, the J end lost 4 bases, and 7 bases lay between the germline ends. This CDR3 comprises 13 residues. The CDR3 DNA sequence: TGTGCCAGCAGTTTTTCCCAGAATCAGCCCCAGCATTTT. Translation gives CASSFSQNQPQHF.

The chain joins TRBV18 to TRBJ1-6, with no clear D. The CDR3 has 15 residues. The germline V gene encodes CDR1 KGHSH and CDR2 LQKENI. V was pared by 1 base and J by 8 bases, with 12 bases between. In nucleotides, the CDR3 is TGTGCCAGCTCACCACTCGACGGCCGGGATTCACCCCTCCACTTT. Translating gives CASSPLDGRDSPLHF.

The J gene is TRBJ2-5, the V gene TRBV7-2; D may be TRBD1 (5 bases). The V gene's germline CDR1 is SGHTA and CDR2 FQGNSA. The CDR3 spans 14 residues. The ends were cut back, 2 bases at V and 4 bases at J, with 11 bases in the middle. Written as DNA, the CDR3 is TGTGCCAGCAGCTTACTCGGACATTCAGAGACCCAGTACTTC. It encodes CASSLLGHSETQYF.

The DNA for the CDR3 is TGCGCCAGCAGTGAGTCCCCCTTACCACCTCTTAATCAGCCCCAGCATTTT. Its protein product is CASSESPLPPLNQPQHF. The chain carries TRBV10-2 and TRBJ1-5; D call uncertain. V was shortened by 0 bases and J by 4 bases, with 16 bases between the two germline ends. In germline, CDR1 is WSHSY, CDR2 SAAADI. The CDR3 extends over 17 amino acids.